These T cell receptor beta chains were read from a single sample in a study of shared clonotypes between healthy human individuals. The assay was immunoSEQ multiplex PCR, and TCRdb's table has in-frame clones only and misses some. The table records around 1.6 million clones, 95% to 99% of them present only once. Material: naive CD4+ T cells sorted from blood. The receptors shown here come from a man aged 30-40 years in good health. CDR3s include the opening cysteine and the closing phenylalanine or tryptophan. Fields, in order: D gene, V gene, clone size, J gene, CDR3 protein, CDR3 DNA. A D gene is named only where the DNA matches it firmly. Clone size is stated in some rows and not others, as once, few, many or a class when expanded.

>-|TRBV5-4|once|TRBJ1-2
CASTRGREMGYGYTF
TGTGCCAGCACCCGGGGACGGGAGATGGGCTATGGCTACACCTTC
>TRBD2|TRBV10-2|-|TRBJ2-1
CASSELGGRAWQFF
TGCGCCAGCAGTGAGCTTGGCGGGAGGGCCTGGCAGTTCTTC
>-|TRBV5-6|-|TRBJ2-5
CASSLFSGGGETQYF
TGTGCCAGCAGCTTGTTCTCCGGAGGGGGGGAGACCCAGTACTTC
>-|TRBV30|-|TRBJ1-1
CAWSGQEAFF
TGTGCCTGGAGTGGGCAAGAAGCTTTCTTT
>TRBD2|TRBV18|-|TRBJ2-7
CASSPSSGTTYEQYF
TGTGCCAGCTCACCTAGCAGCGGGACGACCTACGAGCAGTACTTC
>TRBD1|TRBV7-6|once|TRBJ2-7
CASSLTGGSYEQYF
TGTGCCAGCAGCTTGACAGGGGGCTCCTACGAGCAGTACTTC
>TRBD2|TRBV6-1|-|TRBJ2-5
CASSELTSWETQYF
TGTGCCAGCAGTGAGTTGACTAGCTGGGAGACCCAGTACTTC
>-|TRBV15|once|TRBJ1-1
CATSRDFTAGPYF
TGTGCCACCAGCAGAGATTTTACGGCAGGGCCCTACTTT
>-|TRBV10-1|-|TRBJ2-3
CASSESNPAFVTQYF
TGCGCCAGCAGTGAGTCGAATCCGGCGTTCGTTACGCAGTATTTT
>-|TRBV19|-|TRBJ2-3
CASSPGLFPTDTQYF
TGTGCCAGTAGCCCCGGACTATTTCCCACAGATACGCAGTATTTT
>-|TRBV15|-|TRBJ2-7
CATSRDKVPPVEQYF
TGTGCCACCAGCAGAGATAAGGTCCCTCCGGTCGAGCAGTACTTC
>-|TRBV5-1|-|TRBJ1-1
CASSLGQGGEAFF
TGCGCCAGCAGCTTGGGGCAGGGAGGTGAAGCTTTCTTT
>-|TRBV30|-|TRBJ2-3
CAWSPETGADTQYF
TGTGCCTGGAGTCCTGAGACGGGGGCAGATACGCAGTATTTT
>-|TRBV5-1|-|TRBJ1-1
CASSLDRGRGTEAFF
TGCGCCAGCAGCTTGGATAGGGGTAGGGGCACTGAAGCTTTCTTT
>-|TRBV18|-|TRBJ2-7
CASSPLDGSYEQYF
TGTGCCAGCTCACCCTTGGACGGTTCCTACGAGCAGTACTTC
>-|TRBV7-2|-|TRBJ2-7
CASSLEALGLGEQYF
TGTGCCAGCAGCTTAGAGGCACTGGGGTTGGGGGAGCAGTACTTC
>TRBD1|TRBV7-9|once|TRBJ2-7
CASSLAPGTGSYEQYF
TGTGCCAGCAGCTTAGCCCCCGGGACAGGGTCCTACGAGCAGTACTTC
>TRBD1|TRBV7-9|-|TRBJ2-1
CASSLEGAGPEQFF
TGTGCCAGCAGCTTAGAGGGGGCAGGGCCTGAGCAGTTCTTC
>-|TRBV18|-|TRBJ1-3
CASSPAGTSSGNTIYF
TGTGCCAGCTCACCAGCGGGGACAAGCTCTGGAAACACCATATATTTT
>-|TRBV15|-|TRBJ2-3
CATSKAASSTDTQYF
TGTGCCACCAGCAAGGCGGCTAGCAGCACAGATACGCAGTATTTT
>TRBD2|TRBV6-1|-|TRBJ2-2
CASRGLVTGELFF
TGTGCCAGCAGGGGACTAGTTACCGGGGAGCTGTTTTTT
>-|TRBV7-9|-|TRBJ1-3
CASSSDSPSGNTIYF
TGTGCCAGCAGCTCGGACAGTCCCTCTGGAAACACCATATATTTT
>TRBD2|TRBV7-9|-|TRBJ2-3
CASSPLAGGPTDTQYF
TGTGCCAGCAGCCCACTAGCGGGAGGACCCACAGATACGCAGTATTTT
>TRBD2|TRBV2|-|TRBJ2-7
CASGPILAGGLSYEQYF
TGTGCCAGCGGACCGATACTAGCGGGAGGCCTCTCCTACGAGCAGTACTTC
>-|TRBV7-2|-|TRBJ2-5
CASRATGPLNWETQYF
TGTGCCAGCAGAGCTACAGGGCCCCTTAATTGGGAGACCCAGTACTTC
>-|TRBV19|-|TRBJ2-1
CASIGGGSSYNEQFF
TGTGCCAGTATTGGAGGAGGCAGCTCCTACAATGAGCAGTTCTTC
>TRBD1|TRBV6-5|-|TRBJ2-1
CASSYTITGGNVF
TGTGCCAGCAGTTACACAATTACAGGGGGTAATGTCTTC
>TRBD2|TRBV9|-|TRBJ2-3
CASSVEPSGYTDTQYF
TGTGCCAGCAGCGTAGAACCTAGCGGATACACAGATACGCAGTATTTT
>TRBD1|TRBV7-9|-|TRBJ1-1
CASSSSDRSNTEAFF
TGTGCCAGCAGCTCCTCGGACAGGTCGAACACTGAAGCTTTCTTT
>-|TRBV28|once|TRBJ2-6
CASSFLRSGANVLTF
TGTGCCAGCAGTTTCTTGAGGTCTGGGGCCAACGTCCTGACTTTC
>TRBD2|TRBV2|-|TRBJ2-4
CASSLKRVIAGSIQYF
TGTGCCAGCAGCTTGAAGCGCGTAATAGCGGGAAGCATTCAGTACTTC
>TRBD2|TRBV27|-|TRBJ2-3
CASSLYGSRGAGGYTDTQYF
TGTGCCAGCAGTTTATATGGTTCTCGGGGAGCGGGAGGCTACACAGATACGCAGTATTTT
>TRBD2|TRBV29-1|-|TRBJ2-7
CSAGGLAGAYEQYF
TGCAGCGCCGGAGGACTAGCGGGAGCCTACGAGCAGTACTTC
>TRBD2|TRBV19|-|TRBJ2-2
CASSMARLAGGPNGELFF
TGTGCCAGTAGTATGGCACGACTAGCGGGAGGGCCCAACGGGGAGCTGTTTTTT
>-|TRBV5-1|-|TRBJ2-3
CASSFQSTDTQYF
TGCGCCAGCAGCTTCCAGAGCACAGATACGCAGTATTTT
>-|TRBV5-1|-|TRBJ1-1
CASSLMGLGTEAFF
TGCGCCAGCAGCTTGATGGGGCTAGGGACTGAAGCTTTCTTT
>TRBD1|TRBV18|-|TRBJ2-3
CASSPLGAGQGGPDTQYF
TGTGCCAGCTCACCTCTCGGGGCCGGACAGGGTGGGCCAGATACGCAGTATTTT
>-|TRBV7-9|-|TRBJ2-3
CASSLMAVGDTQYF
TGTGCCAGCAGCTTAATGGCCGTAGGAGATACGCAGTATTTT
>-|TRBV9|once|TRBJ2-5
CASSARVWETQYF
TGTGCCAGCAGCGCTCGTGTTTGGGAGACCCAGTACTTC
>TRBD2|TRBV5-4|-|TRBJ2-7
CASSLKSGSSSEQYF
TGTGCCAGCAGCTTGAAAAGCGGGAGTAGTAGCGAGCAGTACTTC
>-|TRBV9|-|TRBJ2-2
CASSSGKTGELFF
TGTGCCAGCAGCTCCGGGAAAACCGGGGAGCTGTTTTTT
>-|TRBV2|-|TRBJ1-4
CASSERSSVNEKLFF
TGTGCCAGCAGTGAACGTTCCAGCGTTAATGAAAAACTGTTTTTT
>TRBD2|TRBV5-6|-|TRBJ2-2
CASSLMVAGNTGELFF
TGTGCCAGCAGCTTGATGGTAGCGGGAAACACCGGGGAGCTGTTTTTT
>TRBD2|TRBV30|once|TRBJ2-7
CAWSLGGLAGGLSYEQYF
TGTGCCTGGAGTCTAGGGGGACTAGCGGGAGGCCTAAGCTACGAGCAGTACTTC
>-|TRBV19|-|TRBJ1-4
CASSIRTAAMEEKLFF
TGTGCCAGTAGTATCCGGACAGCAGCGATGGAGGAAAAACTGTTTTTT
>TRBD2|TRBV10-2|-|TRBJ2-3
CASDVTTSGTDTQYF
TGCGCCAGCGACGTAACGACTAGCGGTACAGATACGCAGTATTTT
>TRBD2|TRBV28|-|TRBJ2-1
CASSLTSGSRNEQFF
TGTGCCAGCAGCTTAACTAGCGGGAGTAGAAATGAGCAGTTCTTC
>-|TRBV29-1|-|TRBJ1-1
CSVDNSRTEAFF
TGCAGCGTTGATAATAGTCGCACTGAAGCTTTCTTT
>-|TRBV7-2|once|TRBJ1-3
CASSLAGDGTIYF
TGTGCCAGCAGCTTAGCAGGGGATGGCACCATATATTTT
>TRBD2|TRBV5-1|-|TRBJ2-3
CASSPRTSGSTDTQYF
TGCGCCAGCAGCCCCCGGACTAGCGGGAGCACAGATACGCAGTATTTT
>TRBD2|TRBV4-1|-|TRBJ2-1
CASSQEGTGGWNEQFF
TGCGCCAGCAGCCAAGAAGGAACGGGAGGGTGGAATGAGCAGTTCTTC
>-|TRBV11-3|-|TRBJ2-3
CASSPHAGTDTQYF
TGTGCCAGCAGCCCACACGCCGGCACAGATACGCAGTATTTT
>-|TRBV18|-|TRBJ2-5
CASSPEGFLGETQYF
TGTGCCAGCTCACCTGAGGGGTTCCTGGGGGAGACCCAGTACTTC
>TRBD2|TRBV9|-|TRBJ2-5
CASSARGLAEQETQYF
TGTGCCAGCAGCGCCAGGGGACTAGCGGAGCAAGAGACCCAGTACTTC